This entry is about one T cell receptor beta chain. As yet, its antigen is unknown. The sample belongs to a study of T cell responses to AZD1222 COVID-19 vaccine. Study-level results: Unmutated variant regions are reportedly targeted by nearly half of spike-specific TCRs. An increase in Spike-specific TCR breadth and depth was observed after two AZD1222 doses. Clonal diversity was possibly underestimated, and the donors were mostly white British, with more females.

Method: immunoSEQ multiplex PCR; TCRdb's copy keeps in-frame clones and lacks some. Here the sample spans some 150,000 clones, 90% being singletons. Doses given second, at about 4 or about 12 weeks, were pooled. The germline V gene encodes CDR1 LGHNA and CDR2 YNFKEQ. The V segment lost 4 bases and the J segment 6 bases; nucleotides outside the gene matches: 2. The CDR3 loop spans 14 amino acids. The source is an adult who received the AZD1222 COVID-19 vaccine. The chain uses TRBV4-2 and TRBJ1-4; 10 bases are shared with TRBD1. The sample here was peripheral blood, taken 28 days after the second AZD1222 dose. The chain's CDR3 is CASSRTGGDEKLFF. The DNA of the CDR3 is TGTGCCAGCAGCCGGACAGGGGGTGATGAAAAACTGTTTTTT.